One sample yielded the 23 T cell receptor beta chains listed below, sequenced in a study of patients and donors after allogeneic stem cell transplantation. TCRdb reprocessed the RT-PCR reads with MiXCR, giving one entry per CDR3 protein. Among about 410,000 distinct CDR3 sequences listed, around 16% were seen once. The sequenced sample was blood, either unsorted or a sorted T cell fraction (not recorded which). The receptors were sampled from a human donor who was either an allogeneic HSCT recipient or a stem cell or donor lymphocyte infusion donor (not recorded which). It is not recorded whose cells these are; they may come from a transplant donor.

In this sample, this clonotype turned up a few times. The CDR3 region is CASSLGEGLSIQYF. The CDR3 DNA follows: TGCGCCAGCAGCCTGGGGGAGGGACTAAGCATTCAGTACTTC. This sequence joins TRBV5-1 and TRBJ2-4; 7 bases are a match to TRBD2. Germline CDR1 is SGHRS and CDR2 is YFSETQ. V shed 4 bases, J shed 9 bases, and the junction held 10 bases outside the gene matches. The CDR3 totals 14 residues.

The V gene is TRBV27, the J gene TRBJ2-3; D is unclear. Trimming pared 3 bases from V and 3 bases from J, leaving 10 bases between. Germline CDR1 MNHEY, CDR2 SMNVEV (reference sequence). This CDR3 comprises 14 residues. CDR3 sequence: CASSFATLTDTQYF. CDR3 coding DNA: TGTGCCAGCAGTTTTGCGACTCTTACAGATACGCAGTATTTT.

In its sample, this clonotype was seen a few times. The J gene is TRBJ2-7, the V gene TRBV7-3; possibly TRBD2 for D (5 bases). Germline V gene data show CDR1 as SGHTA and CDR2 as FQGTGA. This CDR3 has 15 residues. V was clipped by 5 bases and J by 3 bases, with 17 bases between them. In DNA form, the CDR3 reads TGTGCCAGCAGCCGGGCGAGGGCCCCTAACTACGAGCAGTACTTC. Its translation: CASSRARAPNYEQYF.

The chain carries TRBV10-3 and TRBJ2-7, with 9 bases fitting TRBD1. The CDR3 is 15 residues long. The J segment lost 2 bases and the V segment lost 6 bases, leaving 8 bases of the junction unmatched. Per the germline V gene, CDR1 is ENHRY and CDR2 is SYGVKD. The CDR3 bases are TGTGCCATCAGGGGGACCGGGACAGGGCCCTACGAGCAGTACTTC. Its translation is CAIRGTGTGPYEQYF.

This clonotype turned up a few times. The V gene is TRBV11-1, the J gene TRBJ2-7, with D perhaps matching TRBD2 (5 bases). The CDR3 sequence is 11 residues long. The germline V and J ends were trimmed by 5 bases and 9 bases, with 11 bases remaining between them. Germline V CDR1 and CDR2: SGHAT, FQDESV (reference sequence). The CDR3 region has the DNA TGTGCCAGCAGCCATCGGACTCGGCAGTACTTC. Its protein product is CASSHRTRQYF.

The CDR3 is CASSTKDKSSGRHSYNEQFF. The CDR3 DNA follows: TGTGCCAGCAGCACCAAGGACAAGTCTAGCGGGAGACACTCCTACAATGAGCAGTTCTTC. This chain connects TRBV11-1 to TRBJ2-1; 10 bases align to TRBD2. Germline CDR1 and CDR2: SGHAT and FQDESV (reference sequence). The CDR3 length is 20 residues. J lost 0 bases, V lost 5 bases, and 16 bases had no gene match.

This clonotype showed up just a few times. The chain joins TRBV20-1 to TRBJ2-7; D is possibly TRBD2 (6 bases). Trimming pared 5 bases from V and 5 bases from J, leaving 19 bases between. Germline V CDR1 and CDR2: DFQATT, SNEGSKA (reference sequence). The CDR3 loop spans 14 amino acids. The CDR3 DNA follows: TGCAGTGCTGATACGGTAACGGACTACGACGAGCAGTACTTC. It codes for CSADTVTDYDEQYF.

This clonotype was seen a handful of times. The CDR3: CASSFRGGLGTGELFF. For the CDR3, the DNA is TGTGCCAGCAGCTTTAGGGGGGGGCTTGGCACCGGGGAGCTGTTTTTT. V gene TRBV7-3 combines with J gene TRBJ2-2; possible D gene TRBD2, 7 bases. The V gene's germline CDR1 is SGHTA and CDR2 FQGTGA. This CDR3 has 16 amino acids. V shed 3 bases and J shed 4 bases, with 15 bases lying between them.

This chain connects TRBV20-1 to TRBJ2-7; TRBD2 aligns across 15 bases. Germline V lookup: CDR1 DFQATT, CDR2 SNEGSKA (reference sequence). This CDR3 has 14 amino acids. J gave up 5 bases and V 6 bases, and 5 bases lay outside the gene matches. CDR3: CSARTSGRAHEQYF. The DNA for the CDR3 is TGCAGTGCAAGGACTAGCGGGAGGGCCCACGAGCAGTACTTC.

V usage is TRBV2 and J usage is TRBJ1-2; tentative D call: TRBD1 (6 bases). Looked up from germline, CDR1 is SNHLY and CDR2 is FYNNEI. The CDR3 is 15 amino acids. V shed 6 bases and J shed 7 bases, with 21 bases lying between them. In nucleotides, the CDR3 is TGTGCCAGCAGGGCGGTACCCAAGGACAGAGGTGGCTACACCTTC. Residues: CASRAVPKDRGGYTF. Based on the CDR3 plus reference TRBV2 and TRBJ1-2, the full variable domain is EPEVTQTPSHQVTQMGQEVILRCVPISNHLYFYWYRQILGQKVEFLVSFYNNEISEKSEIFDDQFSVERPDGSNFTLKIRSTKLEDSAMYFCASRAVPKDRGGYTFGSGTRLTVV.

The chain recombines TRBV20-1 with TRBJ2-3; D is uncertain. Germline CDR1 reads DFQATT; CDR2 reads SNEGSKA (reference sequence). V was clipped by 0 bases and J by 0 bases, with 10 bases between them. This CDR3 has 15 amino acids. The CDR3 region has the DNA TGCAGTGCTAGAGATCTTGGTCGAAGCACAGATACGCAGTATTTT. The encoded protein is CSARDLGRSTDTQYF.

The chain joins TRBV5-1 to TRBJ2-1; D not certain. V was shortened by 7 bases and J by 7 bases, with 9 bases between the two germline ends. CDR1 is SGHRS and CDR2 is YFSETQ in the germline V gene. The CDR3 runs to 11 residues. DNA for the CDR3: TGCGCCAGCGGCAGCCGGAATGAGCAGTTCTTC. It encodes CASGSRNEQFF.

This clonotype was counted between two and nine times. V and J are TRBV30 and TRBJ1-4; D gene ambiguous. CDR3 length: 13 residues. Trimming stripped 3 bases from V and 5 bases from J, with 10 bases between. CDR1 and CDR2 from the germline V gene are GTSNPN and SVGIG (reference sequence). CDR3 protein: CAWSRRPNEKLFF. Written as DNA, the CDR3 is TGTGCCTGGAGCCGTCGACCAAATGAAAAACTGTTTTTT.

The chain uses TRBV12-3 or TRBV12-4 and TRBJ2-3; 12 bases line up with TRBD2. The CDR3 has 16 residues. V lost 6 bases and J lost 3; bases outside the gene matches: 7. CDR3 amino acids: CASSPGLAGWTDTQYF. Here the CDR3 DNA reads TGTGCCAGCAGCCCCGGACTAGCGGGGTGGACAGATACGCAGTATTTT.

CDR3 sequence: CASSPTADKQYEQYF. In DNA, the CDR3 is TGTGCCAGCAGCCCAACCGCGGACAAACAGTACGAGCAGTACTTC. The V and J genes are TRBV7-9 and TRBJ2-7; the D gene is possibly TRBD1 (5 bases). Germline V gives CDR1 SEHNR, CDR2 FQNEAQ (reference sequence). V was shortened by 5 bases and J by 4 bases, with 18 bases between the two germline ends. The CDR3 covers 15 residues.

This chain uses TRBV11-2 with TRBJ1-2; D is uncertain. The length of the CDR3 is 14 residues. Germline-derived CDR1 and CDR2 are SGHAT and FQNNGV. The V end lost 5 bases, the J end lost 4 bases, and 14 bases lay between the germline ends. CDR3 sequence (DNA): TGTGCCAGCAGCCCGCCGGGGTGGGGCTATGGCTACACCTTC. It yields the protein CASSPPGWGYGYTF.

The chain recombines TRBV18 with TRBJ1-1; 9 nucleotides agree with TRBD1. Germline CDR1 reads KGHSH; CDR2 reads LQKENI. This CDR3 has 15 residues. The J segment lost 5 bases and the V segment lost 3 bases, leaving 7 bases of the junction unmatched. CDR3 residues: CASSPLDRGWTEAFF. For the CDR3, the DNA is TGTGCCAGCTCACCTCTGGACAGGGGATGGACTGAAGCTTTCTTT.

This clonotype has ten or more counts. J is TRBJ1-4 and V is TRBV4-1, with no clear D. The CDR3 spans 15 residues. Trimming left V 2 bases short and J 3 bases short, with 10 bases between. CDR1 is MGHRA and CDR2 is YSYEKL in the germline V gene. CDR3 nucleotides: TGCGCCAGCAGCCAATCCCAGTCGGCTAATGAAAAACTGTTTTTT. It is translated as CASSQSQSANEKLFF.

The chain couples TRBV12-3 or TRBV12-4 to TRBJ1-6, with D hard to call. Trimming removed 2 bases at V and 8 bases at J, with 7 bases between. This CDR3 spans 13 amino acids. The CDR3 DNA sequence: TGTGCCAGCAGTTTACTACTGGATTCACCCCTCCACTTT. Protein sequence: CASSLLLDSPLHF.

This clonotype was observed a few times. The V call is TRBV11-3, the J call TRBJ2-2; D may be TRBD1 or TRBD2 (7 bases each). The CDR3 runs to 16 residues. Trimming took 5 bases from V and 4 from J, leaving 17 bases between them. Germline V CDR1 and CDR2: SGHNT, YENEEA. CDR3 coding DNA: TGTGCCAGCAGCAGAGGGGGAGGGGGCAGCACCGGGGAGCTGTTTTTT. Protein product: CASSRGGGGSTGELFF.

In its sample, this clonotype was seen a few times. The chain links TRBV6-2 or TRBV6-3 to TRBJ1-5; 9 bases are a match to TRBD1. Trimming took 6 bases from V and 5 from J; bases not matched to a gene: 8. The CDR3 has 15 residues. The V gene's germline CDR1 is MNHEY and CDR2 SVGEGT. CDR3 in amino acids: CASRGPRTGDQPQHF. CDR3 bases: TGTGCCAGCAGGGGACCCCGGACAGGGGATCAGCCCCAGCATTTT.

This clonotype has just a few counts. The chain links TRBV9 to TRBJ1-6; tentatively, D is TRBD1 (5 bases). Germline CDR1 SGDLS, CDR2 YYNGEE. The CDR3 contains 14 residues. The germline V and J ends were trimmed by 4 bases and 7 bases, with 12 bases remaining between them. The CDR3 is CASSPMTENSPLHF. As DNA, the CDR3 is TGTGCCAGCAGCCCAATGACAGAGAATTCACCCCTCCACTTT.

This clonotype was recorded many times. The rearrangement uses TRBV24-1 and TRBJ1-2; D perhaps matches TRBD1 (6 bases). The CDR3 covers 14 residues. Trimming stripped 4 bases from V and 4 bases from J, with 12 bases between. CDR1 is KGHDR and CDR2 is SFDVKD in the germline V gene. The CDR3: CATSDLDRVYGYTF. The CDR3 DNA reads TGTGCCACCAGTGACCTGGACAGAGTCTATGGCTACACCTTC.